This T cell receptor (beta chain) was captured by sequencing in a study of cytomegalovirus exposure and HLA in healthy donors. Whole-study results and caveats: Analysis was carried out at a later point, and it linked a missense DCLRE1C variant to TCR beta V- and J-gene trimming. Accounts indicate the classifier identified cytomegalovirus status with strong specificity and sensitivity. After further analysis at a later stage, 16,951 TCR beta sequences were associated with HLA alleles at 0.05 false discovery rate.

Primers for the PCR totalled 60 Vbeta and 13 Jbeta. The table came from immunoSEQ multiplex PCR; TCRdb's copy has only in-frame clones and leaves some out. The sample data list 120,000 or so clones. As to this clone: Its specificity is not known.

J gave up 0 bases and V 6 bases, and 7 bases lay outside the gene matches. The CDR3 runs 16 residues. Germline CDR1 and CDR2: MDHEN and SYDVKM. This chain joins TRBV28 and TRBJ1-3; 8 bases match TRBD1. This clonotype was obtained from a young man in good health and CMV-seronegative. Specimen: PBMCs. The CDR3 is CASSSSGTGSGNTIYF. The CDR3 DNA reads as TGTGCCAGCAGCTCCTCCGGGACAGGCTCTGGAAACACCATATATTTT.